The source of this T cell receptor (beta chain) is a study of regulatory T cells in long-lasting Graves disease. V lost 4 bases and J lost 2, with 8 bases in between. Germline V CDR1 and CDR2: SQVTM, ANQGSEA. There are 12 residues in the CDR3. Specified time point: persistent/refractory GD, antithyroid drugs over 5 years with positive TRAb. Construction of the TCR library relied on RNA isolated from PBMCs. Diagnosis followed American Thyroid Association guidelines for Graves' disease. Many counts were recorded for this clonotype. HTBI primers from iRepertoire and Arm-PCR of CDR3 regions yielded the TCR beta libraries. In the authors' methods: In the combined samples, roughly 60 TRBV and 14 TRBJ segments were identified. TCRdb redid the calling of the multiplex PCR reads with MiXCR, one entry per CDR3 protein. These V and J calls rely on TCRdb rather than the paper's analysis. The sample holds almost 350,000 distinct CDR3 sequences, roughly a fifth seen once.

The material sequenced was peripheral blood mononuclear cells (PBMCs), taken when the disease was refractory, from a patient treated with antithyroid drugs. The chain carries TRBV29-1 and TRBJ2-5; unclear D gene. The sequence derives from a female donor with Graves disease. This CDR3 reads CSVGPDQETQYF. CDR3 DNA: TGCAGCGTTGGACCAGATCAAGAGACCCAGTACTTC. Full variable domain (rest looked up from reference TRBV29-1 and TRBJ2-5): SAVISQKPSRDICQRGTSLTIQCQVDSQVTMMFWYRQQPGQSLTLIATANQGSEATYESGFVIDKFPISRPNLTFSTLTVSNMSPEDSSIYLCSVGPDQETQYFGPGTRLLVL.